This T cell receptor (beta chain) derives from a study of blood T cell repertoires in COVID-19. At the level of the study: Specimens from acute and convalescent COVID-19 originated in the United States, Italy and Spain.

Study processing details: Reference gene primer amplification gave estimated nucleated cell counts. TCRdb's table, derived via immunoSEQ multiplex PCR, lists solely in-frame clones and lacks some. D and trimming come from the DNA, and the V and J calls and clone size come from that table. The sample carries 150,000 to 200,000 clones, 74% recorded once. Only a few counts were recorded for this clone. Per germline, CDR1 SGHVS and CDR2 FNYEAQ. J was trimmed by 6 bases and V by 1 base; bases with no gene match: 8. This CDR3 has 17 residues. The J gene is TRBJ1-4, the V gene TRBV7-6; TRBD1 agrees at 10 bases. The sample consisted of peripheral blood. The clonotype comes from a woman over 75 with acute or convalescent COVID-19. The DNA of the CDR3 is TGTGCCAGCAGCTTAGGGACAGGGGGAACTAACTATGAAAAACTGTTTTTT. It yields the protein CASSLGTGGTNYEKLFF.